The entry below describes one T cell receptor beta chain. What antigen it recognizes has not been identified. Nothing much larger sits one base from this clone, and base qualities are not available. The data were obtained in a study of blood T cell repertoires in COVID-19 (dated by TCRdb to the early 2020s). Notes on the research overall: The collaborator samples originated in the United States, Italy and Spain and spanned the acute and convalescent phases of COVID-19. Subjects who had been exposed to COVID-19, were actively infected with it, or had recovered from it provided the deeply sampled blood TCRbeta repertoires that made up the dataset. Nearly every sample came with metadata listing a de-identified subject ID, COVID-19 status, age in years and sex. Samples came from the ongoing ImmuneRACE study (first 160 participants) plus 1,254 subjects from 6 global collaborators. The prospective study material was composed of cDNA or gDNA derived from T cells, B-cell-depleted T cells, or PBMCs. Where available, HLA class I and class II types were taken from metadata supplied by the sample provider and were not determined by assay-based typing. The repertoires were released in a freely available public database intended as a resource for research on the immune response to SARS-CoV-2.

One collaborating source in Seattle enrolled patients during active infection and followed them longitudinally through the course of disease. Collaborating institutions collected whole blood in K2EDTA tubes following their own protocols. For TCRbeta analysis, collaborators shipped samples in one of three forms: frozen whole blood, isolated PBMCs, or DNA extracted from either of those sample types. CDR1 and CDR2 were assigned from the germline V gene (reference sequence) as LNHDA and SQIVND. Germline trimming amounts to 5 bases on V and 5 bases on J, with 13 as the count of junction bases outside the gene matches. The CDR3 spans 16 residues, from the cysteine through the phenylalanine. Only the CDR3 DNA is retained, 48 bases long and in frame from the first base. Points the paper makes about the study in general: Clinical and demographic metadata were provided uncurated, with the amount varying by source and participant.

TCRbeta CDR3 regions were amplified from genomic DNA by means of the immunoSEQ Assay, a bias-controlled multiplex PCR. In the source study's methods: The number of nucleated cells in each sample was estimated by amplification of reference gene primers within the assay. To quantify the absolute abundance of each unique TCRbeta CDR3 rearrangement, sequence reads were collapsed and filtered. For each sample, productive Simpson clonality was calculated by taking the square root of Simpson's diversity index across productive rearrangements. TCRdb took this table from immuneACCESS and kept in-frame rearrangements with V and J called. Such tables lack part of the clones; where checked against another copy, unresolved V genes explain under half of the gap, and the rest is unexplained. V, J and clone size reflect that table, while D and trimming were determined from the DNA. This sample comprises some 120,000 clones, 75% to 90% of them detected only once. 3.2% of the sample comes from the top ten.

The rearranged segments are TRBV19 and TRBJ1-2, and TRBD1 matches 8 of the central bases. The sequence came from a woman older than 75 with COVID-19, enrolled during active disease. The specimen sequenced was peripheral blood. The DNA reads as follows: TGTGCCAGTAGTTTAACGGGACAGGCCCCTACGTATGGCTACACCTTC. It encodes CASSLTGQAPTYGYTF.